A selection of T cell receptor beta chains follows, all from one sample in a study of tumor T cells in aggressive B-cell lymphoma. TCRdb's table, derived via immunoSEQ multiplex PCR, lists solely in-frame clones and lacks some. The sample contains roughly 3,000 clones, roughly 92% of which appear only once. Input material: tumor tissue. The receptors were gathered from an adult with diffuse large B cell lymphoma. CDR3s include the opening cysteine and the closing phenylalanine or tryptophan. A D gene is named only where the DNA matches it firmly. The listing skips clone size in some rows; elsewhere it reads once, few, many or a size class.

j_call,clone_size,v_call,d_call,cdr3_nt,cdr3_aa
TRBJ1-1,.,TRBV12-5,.,TGTGCTAGTGCCATGAACACTGAAGCTTTCTTT,CASAMNTEAFF
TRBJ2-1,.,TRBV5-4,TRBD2,TGTGCCAGCAGCTTGGGATGGGCTAGCGGGAACAATGAGCAGTTCTTC,CASSLGWASGNNEQFF
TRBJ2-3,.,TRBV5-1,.,TGCGCCAGCAGCTTCACAGGGTTTTCAGATACGCAGTATTTT,CASSFTGFSDTQYF
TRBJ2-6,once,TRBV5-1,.,TGCGCCAGCAGACGGAGGGGAACTGGGGCCAACGTCCTGACTTTC,CASRRRGTGANVLTF
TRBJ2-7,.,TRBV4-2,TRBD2,TGTGCCAGCAGCCAAGATGCGCTAGCGGGCAGGAACGAGCAGTACTTC,CASSQDALAGRNEQYF
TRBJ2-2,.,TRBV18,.,TGTGCCAGCTCAGTAGCTTACCTCGCGAACACCGGGGAGCTGTTTTTT,CASSVAYLANTGELFF
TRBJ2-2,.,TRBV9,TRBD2,TGTGCCAGCAGCGTAGATAGCGGGGGCACGTACACCGGGGAGCTGTTTTTT,CASSVDSGGTYTGELFF
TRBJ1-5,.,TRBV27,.,TGTGCCAGCAGTTTTGCGGGGGGCAATCAGCCCCAGCATTTT,CASSFAGGNQPQHF
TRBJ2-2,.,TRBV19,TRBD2,TGTGCCAGTAGAAAGGAGGGGAGGGCCGGGGAGCTGTTTTTT,CASRKEGRAGELFF
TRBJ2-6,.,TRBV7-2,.,TGTGCCAGCAGCAAGAGAGCTACTACAGGGCTCTCTGGGGCCAACGTCCTGACTTTC,CASSKRATTGLSGANVLTF
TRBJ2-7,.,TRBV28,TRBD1,TGTGCCAGCAGTTGGCAGGGGGCCTACAAGCAGTACTTC,CASSWQGAYKQYF
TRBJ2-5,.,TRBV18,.,TGTGCCAGCTCACCAGACAGGCGGCAAGAGACCCAGTACTTC,CASSPDRRQETQYF
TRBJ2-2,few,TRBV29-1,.,TGCAGCGTACAGCAAAACACCGGGGAGCTGTTTTTT,CSVQQNTGELFF
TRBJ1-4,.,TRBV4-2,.,TGTGCCAGCAGCCCGGGAGCAACTAATGAAAAACTGTTTTTT,CASSPGATNEKLFF
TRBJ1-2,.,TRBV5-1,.,TGCGCCAGCAGCCCACAGGGAAACTATGGCTACACCTTC,CASSPQGNYGYTF
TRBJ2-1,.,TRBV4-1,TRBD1,TGCGCCAGCAGCCACATAAGGCTCCCGGGACAGGTCTGGGTACACAATGAGCAGTTCTTC,CASSHIRLPGQVWVHNEQFF
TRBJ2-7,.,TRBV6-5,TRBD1,TGTGCCAGCAGTTACGAGACAGGGGGCTACGAGCAGTACTTC,CASSYETGGYEQYF
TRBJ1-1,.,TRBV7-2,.,TGTGCCAGCAGCTTACTAGGGGAGAACACTGAAGCTTTCTTT,CASSLLGENTEAFF
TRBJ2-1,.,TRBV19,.,TGTGCCAGTAGTATAGTCGCTAGCAGGCGGAACTACAATGAGCAGTTCTTC,CASSIVASRRNYNEQFF
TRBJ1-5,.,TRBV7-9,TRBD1,TGTGCCAGCAGCTTAGGGGACAGGGTGAATCAGCCCCAGCATTTT,CASSLGDRVNQPQHF
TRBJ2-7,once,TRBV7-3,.,TGTGCCAGCAGCTTATATCGCAGGTTCGAGCAGTACTTC,CASSLYRRFEQYF
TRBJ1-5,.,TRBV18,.,TGTGCCAGCTCCCGACAGCCTAATCAGCCCCAGCATTTT,CASSRQPNQPQHF
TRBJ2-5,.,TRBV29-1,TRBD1,TGCAGCGTTGCGAGGGCAGGGGGAGTGGAGACCCAGTACTTC,CSVARAGGVETQYF
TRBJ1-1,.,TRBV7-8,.,TGTGCCAGCAGCTCACAGACGAACACTGAAGCTTTCTTT,CASSSQTNTEAFF
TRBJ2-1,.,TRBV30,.,TGTGCCTGGACTAGCCTCAATGAGCAGTTCTTC,CAWTSLNEQFF
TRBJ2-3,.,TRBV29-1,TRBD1,TGCAGCGTTACAGGGGGCACAGATACGCAGTATTTT,CSVTGGTDTQYF
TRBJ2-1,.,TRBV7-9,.,TGTGCCAGCAGTCGGGACACCTCACCCGACAATGAGCAGTTCTTC,CASSRDTSPDNEQFF
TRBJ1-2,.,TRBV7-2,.,TGTGCCAGCATCCGACAGAAAACTCTTAACTATGGCTACACCTTC,CASIRQKTLNYGYTF
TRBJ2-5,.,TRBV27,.,TGTGCCAGCATGATGAGGGGGCAAGAGACCCAGTACTTC,CASMMRGQETQYF
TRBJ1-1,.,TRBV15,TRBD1,TGTGCCACCAGCGACCAGGACAGGGGGATAGGAACTGAAGCTTTCTTT,CATSDQDRGIGTEAFF
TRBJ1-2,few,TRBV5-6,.,TGTGCCAGCAGCTTGGCGGCAGGGGATGGCTACACCTTC,CASSLAAGDGYTF
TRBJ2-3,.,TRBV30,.,TGTGCCTGGAGACTCAAGAGGCACACAGATACGCAGTATTTT,CAWRLKRHTDTQYF
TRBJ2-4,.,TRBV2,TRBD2,TGTGCCAGTGCGGGGGGGATAAAAAACATTCAGTACTTC,CASAGGIKNIQYF
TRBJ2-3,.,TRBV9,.,TGTGCCAGCAGCGCCCCTCCGAGGGCCACGCAGTATTTT,CASSAPPRATQYF
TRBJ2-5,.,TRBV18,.,TGTGCCAGCTCACGGTTGGTCAGGGGGGACGAGACCCAGTACTTC,CASSRLVRGDETQYF
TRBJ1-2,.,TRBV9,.,TGTGCCAGCAGCCCCGGGGGTGGGGGGAGGTATGGCTACACCTTC,CASSPGGGGRYGYTF
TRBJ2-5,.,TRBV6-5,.,TGTGCCAGCAGCGACAGGTTGCAAGAGACCCAGTACTTC,CASSDRLQETQYF
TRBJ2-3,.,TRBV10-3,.,TGTGCCATCAGTGTACAGTTTAGCACAGATACGCAGTATTTT,CAISVQFSTDTQYF
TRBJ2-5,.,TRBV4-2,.,TGTGCCAGCAGCTCCCGACAGACCTACGGAGAGACCCAGTACTTC,CASSSRQTYGETQYF
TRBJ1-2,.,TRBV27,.,TGTGCCAGCACTCACACCGGGCCGGGGGGGTCTGGCTACACCTTC,CASTHTGPGGSGYTF
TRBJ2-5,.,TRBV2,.,TGTGCCAGCAGTTTGGACAGACAAGAGACCCAGTACTTC,CASSLDRQETQYF
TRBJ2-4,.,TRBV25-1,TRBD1,TGTGCCAGCAGTGGCCTTAACAGGGGGGCCAAAAACATTCAGTACTTC,CASSGLNRGAKNIQYF
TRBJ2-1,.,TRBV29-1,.,TGCAGCGCCCAGGCGGGGGCCTATGAGCAGTTCTTC,CSAQAGAYEQFF
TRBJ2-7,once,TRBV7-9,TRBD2,TGTGCCAGCAGCTTGCCCTATGTAGCGGGAGGGGGGTACGAGCAGTACTTC,CASSLPYVAGGGYEQYF